This T cell receptor beta chain stems from a study of blood T cell repertoires in COVID-19. In the study overall: Acute and convalescent COVID-19 samples came from the United States, Italy and Spain. Sources were T cells, B-cell-depleted T cells, or PBMCs; the material itself was cDNA or gDNA.

The germline V gene has CDR1 SGHVS and CDR2 FQNEAQ. V gave up 5 bases and J gave up 8 bases, with 13 bases separating them. The CDR3 loop spans 14 amino acids. Authors' data handling: Estimates of nucleated cell counts were drawn from the amplification of reference gene primers. Assay used: immunoSEQ multiplex PCR; TCRdb lists only in-frame clones, some missing. That table gives V, J and clone size, and the DNA gave D and trimming. This sample yields roughly 670,000 clones, of which about 90% are seen a single time; 0.2% to 0.3% belongs to the top ten. This chain joins TRBV7-8 and TRBJ1-6, with TRBD1 as a possible D gene (5 bases). The specimen was peripheral blood. The sequence came from a woman under 30 with acute or convalescent COVID-19. CDR3 region: CASSPRAGDSPLHF. CDR3 DNA: TGTGCCAGCAGCCCCAGGGCTGGGGATTCACCCCTCCACTTT.